The present T cell receptor (beta chain) was sequenced within a study of CD8 T cells in ankylosing spondylitis. This clonotype has a count of ten or more. Its antigen remains unidentified. V shed 6 bases and J shed 8 bases, with 16 bases lying between them. This CDR3 has 13 residues. Germline values: CDR1 SGHTA, CDR2 FQGNSA. TCRdb ran MiXCR on the 5' RACE reads and lists one entry per CDR3 protein. The repertoire has more than 650,000 distinct CDR3 sequences, approximately 12% of them found once; the top ten carry less than 0.65%. Study conclusions and caveats: Characteristic, it appeared, of ankylosing spondylitis blood was a TCR beta motif of about eight highly homologous variants. Significant enrichment of disease-linked clones was reportedly seen in matched ankylosing spondylitis synovial fluid. Disease-linked clones proved CD8+ and comparatively uncommon in peripheral blood.

The specimen was blood, either unsorted or a sorted T cell fraction (not recorded which). This clonotype originated in a male donor with ankylosing spondylitis. The genes are TRBV7-2 and TRBJ1-1; the D is unclear. This CDR3 reads CASSKEVGAEAFF. The CDR3, as DNA: TGTGCCAGCAGTAAGGAGGTGGGTGCCGAAGCTTTCTTT.